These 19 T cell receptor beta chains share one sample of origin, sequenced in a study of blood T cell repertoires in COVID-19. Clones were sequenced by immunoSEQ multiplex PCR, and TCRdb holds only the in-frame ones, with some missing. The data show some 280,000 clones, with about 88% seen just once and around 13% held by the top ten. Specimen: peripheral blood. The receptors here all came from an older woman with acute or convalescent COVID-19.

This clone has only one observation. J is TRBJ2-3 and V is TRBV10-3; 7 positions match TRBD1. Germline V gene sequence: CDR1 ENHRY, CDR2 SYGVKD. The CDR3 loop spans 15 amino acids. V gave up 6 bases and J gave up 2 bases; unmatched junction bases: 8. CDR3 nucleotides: TGTGCCATCAGCATCACCGGGACAGACACAGATACGCAGTATTTT. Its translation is CAISITGTDTDTQYF.

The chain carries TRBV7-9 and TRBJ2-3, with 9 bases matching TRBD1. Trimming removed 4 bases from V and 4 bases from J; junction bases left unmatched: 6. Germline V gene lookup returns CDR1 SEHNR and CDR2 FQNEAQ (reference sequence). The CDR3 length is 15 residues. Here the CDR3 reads CASSSGQGRPDTQYF. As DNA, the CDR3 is TGTGCCAGCAGCTCCGGACAGGGGCGTCCAGATACGCAGTATTTT.

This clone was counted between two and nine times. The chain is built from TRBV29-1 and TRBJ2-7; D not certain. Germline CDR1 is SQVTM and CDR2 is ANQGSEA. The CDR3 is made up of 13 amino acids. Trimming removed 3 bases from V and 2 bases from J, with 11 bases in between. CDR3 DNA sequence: TGCAGCGTTGAGTCCAGTACGCCCTACGAGCAGTACTTC. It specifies CSVESSTPYEQYF.

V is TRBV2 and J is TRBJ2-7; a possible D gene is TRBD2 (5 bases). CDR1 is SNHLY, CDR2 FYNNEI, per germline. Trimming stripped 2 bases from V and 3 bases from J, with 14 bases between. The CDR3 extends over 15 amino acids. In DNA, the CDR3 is TGTGCCAGCAGTGAATTCACCGGGGAAAGCTACGAGCAGTACTTC. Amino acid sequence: CASSEFTGESYEQYF.

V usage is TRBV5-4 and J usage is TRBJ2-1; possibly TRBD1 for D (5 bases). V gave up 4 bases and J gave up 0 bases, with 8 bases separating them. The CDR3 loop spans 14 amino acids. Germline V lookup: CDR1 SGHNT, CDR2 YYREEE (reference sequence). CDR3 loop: CASSPQGSYNEQFF. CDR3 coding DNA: TGTGCCAGCAGCCCCCAGGGCTCCTACAATGAGCAGTTCTTC.

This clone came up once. The CDR3 reads CASSLNRVWDNSPLHF. The CDR3 DNA follows: TGTGCCAGCAGCCTAAACAGGGTATGGGATAATTCACCCCTCCACTTT. This chain connects TRBV5-6 to TRBJ1-6, with TRBD1 as a possible D gene (6 bases). The germline CDR1 and CDR2 sequences are SGHDT and YYEEEE. The CDR3 covers 16 residues. V lost 4 bases, J lost 5 bases, and 16 bases lay in between.

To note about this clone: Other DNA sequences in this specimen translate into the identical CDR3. The CDR3: CASSADRGNEKLFF. The CDR3 coding sequence is TGTGCCAGCAGCGCGGACAGGGGAAATGAAAAACTGTTTTTT. The chain employs TRBV2 and TRBJ1-4; 9 nucleotides agree with TRBD1. The CDR3 has 14 amino acids. Germline assignment: CDR1 SNHLY and CDR2 FYNNEI. The J segment lost 5 bases and the V segment lost 6 bases, leaving 4 bases of the junction unmatched.

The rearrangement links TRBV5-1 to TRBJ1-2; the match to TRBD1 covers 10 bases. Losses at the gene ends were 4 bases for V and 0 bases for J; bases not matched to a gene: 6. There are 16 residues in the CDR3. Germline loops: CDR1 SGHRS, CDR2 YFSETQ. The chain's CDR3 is CASSLGTGATNYGYTF. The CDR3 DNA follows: TGCGCCAGCAGCCTAGGGACAGGGGCCACTAACTATGGCTACACCTTC.

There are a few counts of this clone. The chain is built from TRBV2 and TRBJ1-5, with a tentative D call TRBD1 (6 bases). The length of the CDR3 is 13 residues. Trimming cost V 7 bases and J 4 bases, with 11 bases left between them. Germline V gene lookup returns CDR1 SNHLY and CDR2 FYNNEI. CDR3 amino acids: CASNRDTNQPQHF. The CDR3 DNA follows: TGTGCCAGCAACCGGGACACTAATCAGCCCCAGCATTTT.

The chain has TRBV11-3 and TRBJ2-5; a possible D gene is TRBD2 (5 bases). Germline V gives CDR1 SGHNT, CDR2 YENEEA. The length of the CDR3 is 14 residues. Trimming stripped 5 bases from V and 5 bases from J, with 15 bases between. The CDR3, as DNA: TGTGCCAGCAGCCCGTCGGGGATGCGGGAGACCCAGTACTTC. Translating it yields CASSPSGMRETQYF.

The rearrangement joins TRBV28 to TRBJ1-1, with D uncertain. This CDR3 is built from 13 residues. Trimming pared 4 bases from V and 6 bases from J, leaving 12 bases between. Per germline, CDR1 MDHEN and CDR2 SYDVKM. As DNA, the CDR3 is TGTGCCAGCAGTTATCTCGGGAGGCCTGAAGCTTTCTTT. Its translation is CASSYLGRPEAFF.

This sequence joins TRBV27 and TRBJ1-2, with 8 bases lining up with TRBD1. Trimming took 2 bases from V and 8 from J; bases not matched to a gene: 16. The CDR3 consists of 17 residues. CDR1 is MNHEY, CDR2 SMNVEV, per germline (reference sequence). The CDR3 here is CASSLIPPLDRVGGYTF. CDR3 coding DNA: TGTGCCAGCAGTTTAATCCCCCCTTTGGACAGGGTGGGAGGCTACACCTTC.

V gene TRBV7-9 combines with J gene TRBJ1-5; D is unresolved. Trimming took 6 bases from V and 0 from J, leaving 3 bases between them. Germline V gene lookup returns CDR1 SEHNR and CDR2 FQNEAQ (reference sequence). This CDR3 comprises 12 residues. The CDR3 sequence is CASSYSNQPQHF. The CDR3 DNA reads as TGTGCCAGCAGTTATAGCAATCAGCCCCAGCATTTT.

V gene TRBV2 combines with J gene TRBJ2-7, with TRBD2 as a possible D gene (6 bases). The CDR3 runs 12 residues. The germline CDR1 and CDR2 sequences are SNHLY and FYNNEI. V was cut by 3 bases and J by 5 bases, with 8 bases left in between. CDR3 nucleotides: TGTGCCAGCAGTGAGGAGGGCAACGAGCAGTACTTC. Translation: CASSEEGNEQYF.

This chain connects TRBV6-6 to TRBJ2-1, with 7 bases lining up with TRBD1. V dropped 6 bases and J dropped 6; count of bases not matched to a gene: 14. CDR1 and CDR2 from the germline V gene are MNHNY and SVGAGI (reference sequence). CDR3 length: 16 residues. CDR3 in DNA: TGTGCCAGCAGAACGGACCGGGACAGATACTTCAATGAGCAGTTCTTC. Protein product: CASRTDRDRYFNEQFF.

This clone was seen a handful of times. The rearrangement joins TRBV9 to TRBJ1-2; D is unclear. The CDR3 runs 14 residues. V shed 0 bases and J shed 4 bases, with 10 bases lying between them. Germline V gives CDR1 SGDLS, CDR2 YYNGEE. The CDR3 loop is CASSVDGGLYGYTF. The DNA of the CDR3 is TGTGCCAGCAGCGTAGACGGCGGACTCTATGGCTACACCTTC.

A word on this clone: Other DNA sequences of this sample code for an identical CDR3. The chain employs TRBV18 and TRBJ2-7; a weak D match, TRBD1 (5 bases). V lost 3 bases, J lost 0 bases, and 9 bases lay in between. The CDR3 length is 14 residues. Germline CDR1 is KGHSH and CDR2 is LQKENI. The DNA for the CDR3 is TGTGCCAGCTCACCGGGGCAGGGCTCCTACGAGCAGTACTTC. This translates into CASSPGQGSYEQYF.

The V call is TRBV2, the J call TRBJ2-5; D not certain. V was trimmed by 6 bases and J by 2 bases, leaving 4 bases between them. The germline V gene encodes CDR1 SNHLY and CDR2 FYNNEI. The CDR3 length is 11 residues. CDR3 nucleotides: TGTGCCAGCAGACTACAAGAGACCCAGTACTTC. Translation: CASRLQETQYF.

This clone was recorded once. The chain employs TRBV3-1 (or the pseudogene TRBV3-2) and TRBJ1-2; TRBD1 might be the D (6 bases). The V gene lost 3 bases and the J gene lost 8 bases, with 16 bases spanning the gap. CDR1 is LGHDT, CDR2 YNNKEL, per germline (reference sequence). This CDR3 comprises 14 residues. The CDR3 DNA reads TGTGCCAGCAGCCACCAAGTCACAGGGATGGGCTACACCTTC. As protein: CASSHQVTGMGYTF.